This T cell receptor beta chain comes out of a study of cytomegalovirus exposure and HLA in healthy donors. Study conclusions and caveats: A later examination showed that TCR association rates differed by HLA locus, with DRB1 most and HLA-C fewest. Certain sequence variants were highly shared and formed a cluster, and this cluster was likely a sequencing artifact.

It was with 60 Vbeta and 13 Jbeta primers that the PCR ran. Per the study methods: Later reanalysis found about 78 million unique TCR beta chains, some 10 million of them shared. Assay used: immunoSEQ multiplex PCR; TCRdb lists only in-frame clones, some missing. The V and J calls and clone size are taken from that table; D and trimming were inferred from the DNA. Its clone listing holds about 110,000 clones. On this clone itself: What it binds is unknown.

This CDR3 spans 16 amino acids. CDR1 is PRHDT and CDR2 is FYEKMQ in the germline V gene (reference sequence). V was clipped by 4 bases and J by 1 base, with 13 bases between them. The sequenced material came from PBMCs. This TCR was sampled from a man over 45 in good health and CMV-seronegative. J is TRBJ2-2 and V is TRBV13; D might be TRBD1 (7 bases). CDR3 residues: CASSSGRTGNTGELFF. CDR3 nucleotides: TGTGCCAGCAGCTCTGGGAGGACAGGGAACACCGGGGAGCTGTTTTTT.